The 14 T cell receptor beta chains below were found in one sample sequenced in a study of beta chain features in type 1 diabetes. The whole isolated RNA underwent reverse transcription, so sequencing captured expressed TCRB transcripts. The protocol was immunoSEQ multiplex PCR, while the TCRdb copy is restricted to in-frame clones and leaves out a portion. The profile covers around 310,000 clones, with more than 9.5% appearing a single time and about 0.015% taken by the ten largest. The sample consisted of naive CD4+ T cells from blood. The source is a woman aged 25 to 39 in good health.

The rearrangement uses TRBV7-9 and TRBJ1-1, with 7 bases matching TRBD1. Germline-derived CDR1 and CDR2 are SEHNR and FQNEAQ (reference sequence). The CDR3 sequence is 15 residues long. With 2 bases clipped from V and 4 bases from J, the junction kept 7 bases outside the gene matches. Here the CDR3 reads CASSLTGVPGTEAFF. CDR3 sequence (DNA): TGTGCCAGCAGCTTAACAGGGGTCCCGGGCACTGAAGCTTTCTTT.

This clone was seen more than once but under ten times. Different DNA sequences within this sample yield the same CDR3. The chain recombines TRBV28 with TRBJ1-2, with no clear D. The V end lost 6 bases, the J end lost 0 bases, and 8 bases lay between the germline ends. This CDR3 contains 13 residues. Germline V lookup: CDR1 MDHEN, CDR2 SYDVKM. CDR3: CASSRTSNYGYTF. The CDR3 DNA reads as TGTGCCAGCAGCCGTACATCTAACTATGGCTACACCTTC.

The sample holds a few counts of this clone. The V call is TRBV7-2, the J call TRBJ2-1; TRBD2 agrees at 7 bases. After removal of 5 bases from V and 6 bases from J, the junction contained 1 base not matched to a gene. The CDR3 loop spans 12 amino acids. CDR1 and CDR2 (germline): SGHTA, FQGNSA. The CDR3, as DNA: TGTGCCAGCAGCCCTAGCGGCAATGAGCAGTTCTTC. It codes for CASSPSGNEQFF.

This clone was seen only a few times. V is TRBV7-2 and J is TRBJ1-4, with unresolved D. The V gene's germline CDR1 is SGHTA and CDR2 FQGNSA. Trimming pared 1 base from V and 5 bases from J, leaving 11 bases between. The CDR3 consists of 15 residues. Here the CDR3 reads CASSLVGTENEKLFF. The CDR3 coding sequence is TGTGCCAGCAGCTTAGTAGGTACAGAAAATGAAAAACTGTTTTTT.

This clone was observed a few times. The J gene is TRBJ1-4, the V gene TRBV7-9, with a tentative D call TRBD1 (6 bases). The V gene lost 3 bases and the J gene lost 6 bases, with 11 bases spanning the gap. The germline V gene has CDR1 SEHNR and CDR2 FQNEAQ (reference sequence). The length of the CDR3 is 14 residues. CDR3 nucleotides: TGTGCCAGCAGCTTTGGGGACATAGATGAAAAACTGTTTTTT. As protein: CASSFGDIDEKLFF.

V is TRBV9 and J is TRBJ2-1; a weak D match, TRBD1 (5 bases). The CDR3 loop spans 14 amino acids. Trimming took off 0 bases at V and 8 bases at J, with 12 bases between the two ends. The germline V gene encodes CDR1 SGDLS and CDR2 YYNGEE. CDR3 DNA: TGTGCCAGCAGCGTAGAGGCAGGGTTCGATGAGCAGTTCTTC. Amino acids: CASSVEAGFDEQFF. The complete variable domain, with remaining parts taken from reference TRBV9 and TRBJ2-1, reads DSGVTQTPKHLITATGQRVTLRCSPRSGDLSVYWYQQSLDQGLQFLIQYYNGEERAKGNILERFSAQQFPDLHSELNLSSLELGDSALYFCASSVEAGFDEQFFGPGTRLTVL.

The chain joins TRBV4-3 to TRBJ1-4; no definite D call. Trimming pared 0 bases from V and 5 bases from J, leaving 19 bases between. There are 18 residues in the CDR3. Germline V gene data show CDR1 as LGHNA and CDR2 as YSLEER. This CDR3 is CASSQDFREPGRNEKLFF. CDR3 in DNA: TGCGCCAGCAGCCAAGATTTTAGGGAGCCCGGAAGGAATGAAAAACTGTTTTTT.

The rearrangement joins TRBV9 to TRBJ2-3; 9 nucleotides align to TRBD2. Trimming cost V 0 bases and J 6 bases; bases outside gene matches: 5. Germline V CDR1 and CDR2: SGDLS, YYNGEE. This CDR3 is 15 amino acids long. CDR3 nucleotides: TGTGCCAGCAGCGTAGATGCGGGAGGGCTTGATACGCAGTATTTT. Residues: CASSVDAGGLDTQYF.

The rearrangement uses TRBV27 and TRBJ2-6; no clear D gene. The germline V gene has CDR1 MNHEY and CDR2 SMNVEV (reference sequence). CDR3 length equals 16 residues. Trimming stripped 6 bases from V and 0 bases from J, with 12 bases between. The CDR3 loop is CASRLGGLSGANVLTF. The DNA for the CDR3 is TGTGCCAGCAGGTTAGGCGGCCTCTCTGGGGCCAACGTCCTGACTTTC.

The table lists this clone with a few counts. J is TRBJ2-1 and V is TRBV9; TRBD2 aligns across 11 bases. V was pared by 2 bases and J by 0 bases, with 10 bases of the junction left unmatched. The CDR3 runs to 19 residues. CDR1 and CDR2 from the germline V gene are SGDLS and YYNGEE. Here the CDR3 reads CASSVTGGTSGSSYNEQFF. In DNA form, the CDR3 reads TGTGCCAGCAGCGTGACAGGGGGGACTAGCGGTAGCTCCTACAATGAGCAGTTCTTC.

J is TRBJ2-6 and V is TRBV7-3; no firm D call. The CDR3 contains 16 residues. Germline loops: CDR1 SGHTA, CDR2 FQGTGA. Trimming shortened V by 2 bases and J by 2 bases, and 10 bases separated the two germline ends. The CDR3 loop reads CASSLQASPGANVLTF. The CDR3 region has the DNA TGTGCCAGCAGCTTACAGGCCTCTCCTGGGGCCAACGTCCTGACTTTC.

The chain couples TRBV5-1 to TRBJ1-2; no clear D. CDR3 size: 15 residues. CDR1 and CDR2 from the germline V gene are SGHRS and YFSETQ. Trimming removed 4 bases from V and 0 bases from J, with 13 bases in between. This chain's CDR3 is CASSQVPISNYGYTF. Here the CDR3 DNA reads TGCGCCAGCAGCCAGGTCCCGATATCTAACTATGGCTACACCTTC.

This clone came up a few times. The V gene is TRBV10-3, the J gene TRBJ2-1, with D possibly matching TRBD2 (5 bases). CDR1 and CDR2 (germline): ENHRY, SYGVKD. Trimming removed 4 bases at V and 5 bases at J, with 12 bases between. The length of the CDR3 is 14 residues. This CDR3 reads CAISGERNDNEQFF. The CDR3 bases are TGTGCCATCAGTGGCGAGCGGAATGACAATGAGCAGTTCTTC.

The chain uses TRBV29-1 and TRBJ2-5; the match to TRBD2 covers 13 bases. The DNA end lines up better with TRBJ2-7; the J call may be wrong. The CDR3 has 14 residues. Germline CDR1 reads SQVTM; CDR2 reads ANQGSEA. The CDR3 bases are TGCAGCGTTGCGGGACTAGCGGGACAATACGAGCAGTACTTC. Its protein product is CSVAGLAGQYEQYF.